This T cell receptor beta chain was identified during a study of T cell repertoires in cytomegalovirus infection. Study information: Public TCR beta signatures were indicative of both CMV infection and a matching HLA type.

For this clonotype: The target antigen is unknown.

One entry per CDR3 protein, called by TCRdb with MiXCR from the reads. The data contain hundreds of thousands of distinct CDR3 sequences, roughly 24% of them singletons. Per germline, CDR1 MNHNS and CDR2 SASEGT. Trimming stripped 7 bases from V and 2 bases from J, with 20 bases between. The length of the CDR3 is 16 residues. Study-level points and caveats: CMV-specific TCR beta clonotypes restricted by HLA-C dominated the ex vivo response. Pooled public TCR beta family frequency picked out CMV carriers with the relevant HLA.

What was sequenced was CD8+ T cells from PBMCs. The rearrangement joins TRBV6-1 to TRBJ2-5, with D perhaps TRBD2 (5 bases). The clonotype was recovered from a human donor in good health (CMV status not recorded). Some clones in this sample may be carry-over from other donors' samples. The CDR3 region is CASNKEDRLDQETQYF. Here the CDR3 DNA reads TGTGCCAGCAATAAGGAGGATAGACTCGATCAAGAGACCCAGTACTTC.